This entry lists 18 T cell receptor beta chains sequenced from one sample in a study of blood T cell repertoires in COVID-19. Clones were sequenced by immunoSEQ multiplex PCR, and TCRdb holds only the in-frame ones, with some missing. The table has under 80,000 clones, roughly 72% seen once. The material sequenced was peripheral blood. Receptor source: a man in his fifties or sixties with COVID-19, enrolled during active disease.

This clone was observed once. The V gene is TRBV15, the J gene TRBJ1-1; tentative D call: TRBD1 (5 bases). The V and J ends lost 10 bases and 2 bases respectively, with 14 bases between them. The CDR3 is 13 amino acids. Looked up from germline, CDR1 is LNHNV and CDR2 is YYDKDF (reference sequence). The CDR3 sequence: CASQQEKNTEAFF. In DNA form, the CDR3 reads TGTGCCAGCCAACAGGAGAAAAACACTGAAGCTTTCTTT. Together with reference TRBV15 and TRBJ1-1, the CDR3 gives the full variable domain: DAMVIQNPRYQVTQFGKPVTLSCSQTLNHNVMYWYQQKSSQAPKLLFHYYDKDFNNEADTPDNFQSRRPNTSFCFLDIRSPGLGDTAMYLCASQQEKNTEAFFGQGTRLTVV.

The chain couples TRBV11-2 to TRBJ2-1, with D tentatively TRBD2 (7 bases). The CDR3 has 16 residues. The germline V and J ends were trimmed by 4 bases and 4 bases, with 17 bases remaining between them. CDR1 SGHAT and CDR2 FQNNGV come from the germline V gene. In DNA form, the CDR3 reads TGTGCCAGCAGCTCGCGGGGCGGGGGCCCTTACAATGAGCAGTTCTTC. It translates to CASSSRGGGPYNEQFF.

The V gene is TRBV6-5, the J gene TRBJ2-7; possibly TRBD2 for D (6 bases). Germline CDR1 and CDR2: MNHEY and SVGAGI. V lost 1 base to trimming and J lost 3 bases, with 10 bases between them. The CDR3 is made up of 14 amino acids. The CDR3 loop is CASSYWGEDYEQYF. CDR3 DNA sequence: TGTGCCAGCAGTTACTGGGGGGAGGACTACGAGCAGTACTTC.

This chain uses TRBV19 with TRBJ1-5; 7 bases fit TRBD1. V dropped 3 bases and J dropped 2; count of bases not matched to a gene: 7. The CDR3 sequence is 16 residues long. Germline lookup yields CDR1 LNHDA and CDR2 SQIVND (reference sequence). The CDR3 sequence: CASSIPTGLGNQPQHF. In DNA, the CDR3 is TGTGCCAGTAGTATCCCGACAGGGCTCGGCAATCAGCCCCAGCATTTT.

Comment on this clone: This same CDR3 is encoded by further DNA sequences in the sample. This chain joins TRBV29-1 and TRBJ1-2; D gene unclear. Germline assignment: CDR1 SQVTM and CDR2 ANQGSEA. Deletions cut 4 bases from V and 8 bases from J, with 5 bases between. The CDR3 is 9 residues long. The CDR3 region is CSVGRGYTF. The CDR3 DNA reads as TGCAGCGTTGGTAGAGGCTACACCTTC.

The chain couples TRBV6-5 to TRBJ1-4, with D tentatively TRBD1 (5 bases). V shed 6 bases and J shed 4 bases, with 12 bases lying between them. CDR3 length: 14 residues. Germline-derived CDR1 and CDR2 are MNHEY and SVGAGI. The CDR3 spells CASSQTGYNEKLFF. The DNA for the CDR3 is TGTGCCAGCAGCCAAACAGGATATAATGAAAAACTGTTTTTT.

The chain uses TRBV5-1 and TRBJ2-5; TRBD2 is a possible D gene (5 bases). This CDR3 spans 15 amino acids. The germline V and J ends were trimmed by 4 bases and 2 bases, with 15 bases remaining between them. Per germline, CDR1 SGHRS and CDR2 YFSETQ. CDR3 coding DNA: TGCGCCAGCAGCCCAAAACGGGGAGTACAAGAGACCCAGTACTTC. Translation gives CASSPKRGVQETQYF. Full variable domain (rest looked up from reference TRBV5-1 and TRBJ2-5): KAGVTQTPRYLIKTRGQQVTLSCSPISGHRSVSWYQQTPGQGLQFLFEYFSETQRNKGNFPGRFSGRQFSNSRSEMNVSTLELGDSALYLCASSPKRGVQETQYFGPGTRLLVL.

J is TRBJ2-7 and V is TRBV3-1 (or the pseudogene TRBV3-2); TRBD2 agrees at 7 bases. This CDR3 region has 16 residues. Germline CDR1 and CDR2: LGHDT and YNNKEL (reference sequence). V lost 5 bases to trimming and J lost 0 bases; unmatched junction nucleotides: 10. This CDR3 reads CASSERAGRSSYEQYF. CDR3 bases: TGTGCCAGCAGCGAAAGAGCGGGAAGAAGCTCCTACGAGCAGTACTTC.

The chain couples TRBV5-6 to TRBJ2-2; TRBD2 agrees at 8 bases. Germline CDR1 SGHDT, CDR2 YYEEEE. CDR3 length: 15 residues. After removal of 1 base from V and 3 bases from J, the junction contained 2 bases not matched to a gene. The CDR3 reads CASSLWGLDTGELFF. The CDR3 nucleotides are TGTGCCAGCAGCTTGTGGGGACTAGACACCGGGGAGCTGTTTTTT.

The genes are TRBV2 and TRBJ1-2; the match to TRBD1 covers 9 bases. The CDR3 extends over 14 amino acids. After removal of 5 bases from V and 7 bases from J, the junction contained 8 bases not matched to a gene. Germline-derived CDR1 and CDR2 are SNHLY and FYNNEI. CDR3 loop: CASSRDRVRVGYTF. The CDR3 DNA sequence: TGTGCCAGCAGTCGGGACAGGGTGAGGGTTGGCTACACCTTC. Full variable domain (remainder filled in from reference TRBV2 and TRBJ1-2): EPEVTQTPSHQVTQMGQEVILRCVPISNHLYFYWYRQILGQKVEFLVSFYNNEISEKSEIFDDQFSVERPDGSNFTLKIRSTKLEDSAMYFCASSRDRVRVGYTFGSGTRLTVV.

This chain uses TRBV28 with TRBJ2-4; the match to TRBD2 covers 10 bases. Germline CDR1 reads MDHEN; CDR2 reads SYDVKM. CDR3 length: 19 residues. Trimming removed 6 bases from V and 7 bases from J; junction bases left unmatched: 21. The CDR3 reads CASSPVASGSKGYWNIQYF. DNA for the CDR3: TGTGCCAGCAGCCCAGTGGCTAGCGGGAGTAAGGGGTATTGGAACATTCAGTACTTC.

The gene calls are TRBV19 and TRBJ2-2; D is perhaps TRBD2 (6 bases). Germline V gene sequence: CDR1 LNHDA, CDR2 SQIVND (reference sequence). Trimming pared 0 bases from V and 3 bases from J, leaving 17 bases between. This CDR3 region has 18 residues. The CDR3 DNA is TGTGCCAGTAGTATAGATAAAGGGCGGGGAGGTCACACCGGGGAGCTGTTTTTT. This gives the protein CASSIDKGRGGHTGELFF.

This clone was seen more than once but under ten times. The chain employs TRBV5-6 and TRBJ1-2, with D perhaps TRBD1 (5 bases). The CDR3 sequence is 14 residues long. Germline-derived CDR1 and CDR2 are SGHDT and YYEEEE. V lost 2 bases and J 6 bases, leaving 14 bases between the germline ends. DNA of the CDR3: TGTGCCAGCAGCTTTCATAGACAGCATCATGGCTACACCTTC. Translation gives CASSFHRQHHGYTF. Filled out from reference TRBV5-6 and TRBJ1-2, the complete variable domain reads DAGVTQSPTHLIKTRGQQVTLRCSPKSGHDTVSWYQQALGQGPQFIFQYYEEEERQRGNFPDRFSGHQFPNYSSELNVNALLLGDSALYLCASSFHRQHHGYTFGSGTRLTVV.

The CDR3 DNA reads TGCAGCGCCCAGGACAGTAATCAGCCCCAGCATTTT. It codes for CSAQDSNQPQHF. The chain has TRBV29-1 and TRBJ1-5; D possibly corresponds to TRBD1 (6 bases). This CDR3 has 12 residues. Trimming pared 7 bases from V and 4 bases from J, leaving 11 bases between. Looked up from germline, CDR1 is SQVTM and CDR2 is ANQGSEA.

The CDR3: CASSLAAVRADTQYF. DNA of the CDR3: TGTGCCAGCAGCTTGGCCGCGGTTCGAGCAGATACGCAGTATTTT. The chain combines TRBV5-4 with TRBJ2-3; D call uncertain. The CDR3 covers 15 residues. Germline V lookup: CDR1 SGHNT, CDR2 YYREEE (reference sequence). V was shortened by 0 bases and J by 4 bases, with 12 bases between the two germline ends.

The chain links TRBV7-2 to TRBJ2-7; TRBD2 agrees at 9 bases. Germline V gene lookup returns CDR1 SGHTA and CDR2 FQGNSA. J gave up 3 bases and V 8 bases, and 8 bases lay outside the gene matches. The CDR3 runs 14 residues. As DNA, the CDR3 is TGTGCCAGCTCCGAGACGACTAGCGGCTACGAGCAGTACTTC. Encoded protein: CASSETTSGYEQYF.

This rearrangement joins TRBV7-3 to TRBJ2-1; 11 bases are shared with TRBD2. Per germline, CDR1 SGHTA and CDR2 FQGTGA. The CDR3 runs to 15 residues. The J segment lost 4 bases and the V segment lost 5 bases, leaving 4 bases of the junction unmatched. CDR3 bases: TGTGCCAGCAGCGGGGGACTAGCGGCTTACAATGAGCAGTTCTTC. Translating gives CASSGGLAAYNEQFF.

The gene calls are TRBV7-2 and TRBJ1-1; D possibly corresponds to TRBD1 (6 bases). CDR3 length: 15 amino acids. The germline gives CDR1 SGHTA, CDR2 FQGNSA. The V end lost 5 bases, the J end lost 2 bases, and 15 bases lay between the germline ends. Here the CDR3 reads CASSRRGWDNTEAFF. CDR3 nucleotides: TGTGCCAGCAGCCGTAGGGGGTGGGACAACACTGAAGCTTTCTTT.